Sequencing of this T cell receptor beta chain was carried out in a study of blood T cells in healthy people across ages (dated by TCRdb to the mid-2010s). About the study as a whole: In model experiments, template switching captured roughly one uniquely barcoded TCR beta cDNA molecule for every two T cells. Four age groups were formed from the donors: young (average approximately 15 years), middle-aged (approximately 42), aged (62) and long-lived (more than 75). To avoid experimental bias, donors of different ages were spread randomly across the sequencing lanes. Two additional independent replicas of 1 million unique cDNA reads from the same blood draw were analyzed for two donors (one aged 18 to 30 and one aged 80 or older). The study measured age-related changes in TCR beta repertoire diversity using deep sequencing normalized with unique cDNA molecular identifiers.

Systemically healthy Caucasian individuals from Russia, roughly 40 in total and aged roughly 6 to 100 years, were included as donors. Each donor gave ten milliliters of peripheral blood, collected into EDTA-treated Vacutainer tubes. Ficoll-Paque density-gradient centrifugation was used to isolate PBMCs, with at least 7 million per sample. Total RNA was extracted from PBMCs with Trizol reagent, with at least 6 micrograms obtained per sample. Naive CD45RAhigh/CD27high T cell percentages were measured by flow cytometry on a PBMC aliquot from every donor. The method behind the library was 5' RACE. Data came from an Illumina HiSeq 2500. A second PCR of roughly 6 to 11 cycles was run with a J-beta primer mix and a sample-barcoded 5' primer. A unique molecular identifier was introduced onto each TCR beta cDNA molecule by a template-switch 5' adaptor carrying 12 random nucleotides. At least 2.5 million CDR3-containing paired-end reads were obtained from each sample. First-strand cDNA was synthesized from all RNA with the Mint cDNA synthesis kit, primed by a TRBC-specific oligonucleotide. Following uracil-DNA glycosylase treatment, all cDNA underwent a first 18-cycle PCR with the universal primers M1SS and BC2_uni_R. Regarding the original processing steps: Each sample was normalized by randomly selecting 1 million high-quality reads, each carrying a distinct molecular identifier. Instead of being binned into consensus sequences, reads that shared molecular identifiers were thrown out. MiTCR, set to a Q25 quality threshold and the strictest error-elimination algorithm, was used for CDR3 identification, clonotype clustering and error correction. A nonparametric unseen species model with Euler transformation was used to estimate a lower bound on total TCR beta diversity. Using fastp trimming at Q25 and MiXCR clonotype assembly, TCRdb reanalyzed the public sequencing data and kept in-frame beta chains. Rows are unified per CDR3 protein, each entry keeping the most common DNA and genes. The V and J calls were not made by the authors but by TCRdb's processing. The sample table records about 1.8 million distinct CDR3 sequences; 40% to 55% of these occur just once. Of the sample, over 2% falls within the top ten clones.

The CDR3, cysteine through phenylalanine, is 10 amino acids long. CDR3 DNA only is kept here, 30 bases in frame from base 1. V is cut by 4 bases and J by 11 bases, and the space between the germline ends is 8 bases. In regard to this clonotype: Its antigen has not been determined. No base quality values were provided; no much bigger clone lies one nucleotide off.

What the work shows at the level of the full study, not this receptor alone: Estimates of total diversity based on one million sequenced T cells were considered lower bounds and underestimates. Because donor CMV infection status was unknown, age-related changes in expanded clonotypes were potentially confounded. Observed TCR beta diversity correlated strongly with the percentage of naive T cells measured by flow cytometry. As age increased, observed TCR beta diversity per million T cells dropped in a roughly linear way, and a significant reduction was already evident by age about 36. Since profiling was done on bulk unsorted PBMCs, naive and antigen-experienced compartments could not be conclusively compared. Compared with the aged group, more naive CD4+ T cells, fewer expanded clones and increased TCR diversity were shown by the long-lived group, suggesting age selection.

Recombination linked TRBV12-3 or TRBV12-4 to TRBJ1-1; the D gene cannot be resolved reliably. This receptor was identified in a woman in her forties in good health. Input material: blood. The nucleotide sequence is TGTGCCAGCAGTTACGGGTTGGCTTTCTTT. This translates into CASSYGLAFF.